The clone carrying this T cell receptor (beta chain) was detected ten times or more. Germline V gives CDR1 LGHDT, CDR2 YNNKEL (reference sequence). The CDR3 runs 14 residues. V shed 8 bases and J 4 bases; nucleotides not matched to a gene: 9. The sample is drawn from a study of CDR3 diversity in severe acne. TCRdb re-called the PCR reads with MiXCR, one entry per CDR3 protein. The repertoire holds about 90,000 distinct CDR3 sequences, 49% seen once, with 11% in the top ten. This chain joins TRBV3-1 and TRBJ2-3; 7 bases are a match to TRBD2. This sequence originates from a male donor with severe acne vulgaris. The specimen was blood. The CDR3: CASHPGGLADTQYF. The DNA for the CDR3 is TGTGCCAGCCACCCGGGAGGTCTGGCAGATACGCAGTATTTT.